This TCR beta chain was identified in a study of human T cells and chemical hapten exposure. Study-level information: Patients' scalps got diphenylcyclopropenone weekly throughout the approximately 22-week study.

The CDR3 extends over 20 amino acids. CDR1 is MNHEY, CDR2 SVGAGI, per germline. V lost 0 bases to trimming and J lost 4 bases, with 22 bases between them. The time point was: patch test 2, 6 weeks after DPC sensitization. The treatment was: therapeutic diphenylcyclopropenone sensitization with weekly scalp DPC. The study drew its donors from alopecia patients who were 18 to 70 years old and suitable for DPC. Source study methods: TCR counts had a median of about 99,000 per sample and spanned 23,224 to 690,600. TCRdb recomputed calls from the RACE reads with MiXCR, one row per CDR3 protein. V and J calls and clone size were set by TCRdb, not the authors. Of 95,000 or so distinct CDR3 sequences in the sample, over 10% were seen once.

This TCR came from a woman aged 35 to 49 with alopecia areata. Some clones in this sample may be carry-over from other donors' samples. The chain combines TRBV6-5 with TRBJ2-6; D is possibly TRBD2 (6 bases). The sample consisted of whole blood, taken in connection with sensitization to the hapten diphenylcyclopropenone (DPC). For the CDR3, the DNA is TGTGCCAGCAGTTACTCGAATCCGGGGGTACACGTCCCGGGGGCCAACGTCCTGACTTTC. Translated: CASSYSNPGVHVPGANVLTF.